This T cell receptor (beta chain) was recovered during a study of shared T cell receptors in the human thymus. The data were produced by immunoSEQ multiplex PCR, yet TCRdb's version contains in-frame clones alone and is incomplete. Seen here are roughly 550,000 clones, around 78% observed once, and the top ten hold more than 0.01%. The same sample was also used in a study of human thymus T cells. That study adds: Donor material was obtained from healthy Finnish infants undergoing corrective surgery for congenital heart defects. Thymic samples were excised during corrective heart operations. Blood and thymic repertoires both appeared biased in V and J gene usage. Unrelated individuals reportedly shared highly overlapping thymic TCR repertoires.

This TCR derives from a boy under two years old with a congenital heart defect. Sequencing was carried out using thymocytes.

The CDR3, as DNA: TGTGCCAGCAGTGAAGTGACAGGGAAGAGCAATCAGCCCCAGCATTTT. Its translation: CASSEVTGKSNQPQHF. This chain uses TRBV2 with TRBJ1-5, with 7 nucleotides matching TRBD1. The CDR3 loop spans 16 amino acids. The V gene's germline CDR1 is SNHLY and CDR2 FYNNEI. The V segment lost 1 base and the J segment 1 base; nucleotides outside the gene matches: 4.